One and the same sample provided the 26 T cell receptor beta chains below, sequenced in a study of human T cells and chemical hapten exposure. MiXCR, applied by TCRdb to the RACE reads, yields one record per CDR3 protein. The sample shows 80,000 to 95,000 distinct CDR3 sequences, approximately 9.9% of them seen only once. Sample time point: patch test 2, 6 weeks after DPC sensitization. Stated treatment: therapeutic diphenylcyclopropenone sensitization with weekly scalp DPC. Sequenced here: whole blood, sampled in connection with sensitization to the hapten diphenylcyclopropenone (DPC). The receptors were sampled from a man in his forties with alopecia areata. Some clones in this sample may be carry-over from other donors' samples.

This clonotype was observed at least ten times. J is TRBJ2-3 and V is TRBV6-6, with D possibly being TRBD1 (5 bases). CDR1 is MNHNY, CDR2 SVGAGI, per germline (reference sequence). CDR3 length: 14 amino acids. The germline V and J ends were trimmed by 0 bases and 5 bases, with 9 bases remaining between them. This CDR3 reads CASSYSGAQDTQYF. For the CDR3, the DNA is TGTGCCAGCAGTTACTCAGGGGCACAAGATACGCAGTATTTT.

This clonotype was recorded many times. The gene calls are TRBV20-1 and TRBJ1-5; D is uncertain. The CDR3 has 14 amino acids. Germline values: CDR1 DFQATT, CDR2 SNEGSKA (reference sequence). The V end lost 3 bases, the J end lost 6 bases, and 15 bases lay between the germline ends. The CDR3 reads CSARLSVVGQPQHF. The CDR3 DNA is TGCAGTGCTAGGCTCTCGGTTGTAGGTCAGCCCCAGCATTTT.

The V gene is TRBV6-2 or TRBV6-3, the J gene TRBJ2-3, with D possibly matching TRBD1 (6 bases). Germline V CDR1 and CDR2: MNHEY, SVGEGT. This CDR3 comprises 14 residues. Trimming removed 7 bases at V and 2 bases at J, with 13 bases between. The CDR3, as DNA: TGTGCCAGCATTAACAGGGTGGCCACAGATACGCAGTATTTT. Protein: CASINRVATDTQYF.

There are many counts of this clonotype. In DNA form, the CDR3 reads TGTGCCAGCAGCTTGGCCGCAGTGGCATTTCTGGGCCAGCCCCAGCATTTT. This codes for CASSLAAVAFLGQPQHF. This chain uses TRBV5-6 with TRBJ1-5, with no clear D. CDR3 size: 17 residues. The ends were cut back, 0 bases at V and 7 bases at J, with 20 bases in the middle. CDR1 SGHDT and CDR2 YYEEEE come from the germline V gene.

This rearrangement joins TRBV6-2 or TRBV6-3 to TRBJ2-2; the match to TRBD1 covers 9 bases. The V gene's germline CDR1 is MNHEY and CDR2 SVGEGT. The CDR3 is made up of 16 amino acids. V was clipped by 5 bases and J by 1 base; unmatched bases: 5. The CDR3 DNA reads as TGTGCCAGCAGTAAAACAGGGGGCCGGAACACCGGGGAGCTGTTTTTT. Translated: CASSKTGGRNTGELFF.

This clonotype has a count of ten or more. The chain couples TRBV28 to TRBJ1-5, with TRBD1 matching 8 bases. Germline loops: CDR1 MDHEN, CDR2 SYDVKM. Losses at the gene ends were 3 bases for V and 6 bases for J; bases not matched to a gene: 10. CDR3 size: 16 residues. CDR3 residues: CASSFRTGSGSQPQHF. DNA of the CDR3: TGTGCCAGCAGTTTTCGGACAGGGAGCGGTAGTCAGCCCCAGCATTTT.

In this sample, this clonotype turned up a few times. DNA of the CDR3: TGTGCCAGCAGCTCCGGACAGGTGAACGAGCAGTACGTC. Protein: CASSSGQVNEQYV. This sequence joins TRBV5-6 and TRBJ2-7; 7 nucleotides align to TRBD1. The CDR3 sequence is 13 residues long. V dropped 3 bases and J dropped 5; count of bases not matched to a gene: 5. Germline CDR1 SGHDT, CDR2 YYEEEE.

A few counts support this clonotype. V is TRBV10-3 and J is TRBJ1-5, with a weak D call TRBD1 (6 bases). Germline CDR1 and CDR2: ENHRY and SYGVKD. V lost 2 bases, J lost 8 bases, and 16 bases lay in between. The CDR3 runs to 15 residues. CDR3 DNA: TGTGCCATCAGTGAGACTACAGGGAAGGCTGAGCCCCAGCATTTT. Protein: CAISETTGKAEPQHF.

This clonotype was seen repeatedly, ten times or more. The V gene is TRBV4-1, the J gene TRBJ1-4; a possible D gene is TRBD1 (6 bases). The V gene's germline CDR1 is MGHRA and CDR2 YSYEKL. Trimming stripped 0 bases from V and 7 bases from J, with 15 bases between. The CDR3 has 16 residues. The CDR3 reads CASSQETTGWAEKLFF. The CDR3 region has the DNA TGCGCCAGCAGCCAAGAGACAACAGGGTGGGCTGAAAAACTGTTTTTT.

On this clonotype: A much larger clone is a single base away; this may be a read error. The CDR3 does not end in the conserved phenylalanine or tryptophan, so this is likely a read error. The chain uses TRBV11-1 and TRBJ2-3; tentatively, D is TRBD1 (6 bases). The ends were cut back, 5 bases at V and 2 bases at J, with 14 bases in the middle. The CDR3 is 15 residues long. Germline CDR1 and CDR2: SGHAT and FQDESV (reference sequence). The CDR3 loop reads CASSRDILYTDTQYI. DNA of the CDR3: TGTGCCAGCAGCCGGGACATCCTGTACACAGATACGCAGTATATT.

This clonotype was picked up a small number of times. The chain has TRBV7-9 and TRBJ1-2, with no clear D. V lost 2 bases, J lost 7 bases, and 8 bases lay in between. CDR3 length equals 12 residues. Germline V lookup: CDR1 SEHNR, CDR2 FQNEAQ (reference sequence). In nucleotides, the CDR3 is TGTGCCAGCAGCTTACAGGAGACTGGCTACACCTTC. This translates into CASSLQETGYTF.

The chain combines TRBV6-2 or TRBV6-3 with TRBJ2-1; D ambiguous. This CDR3 spans 12 amino acids. Trimming removed 5 bases at V and 7 bases at J, with 9 bases between. Looked up from germline, CDR1 is MNHEY and CDR2 is SVGEGT. The CDR3 nucleotides are TGTGCCAGCAGTACGGGCGCTAATGAGCAGTTCTTC. Encoded protein: CASSTGANEQFF.

Note on this clonotype: Mismatch with germline at one junction end may stem from a read error. The chain links TRBV7-7 to TRBJ2-5, with no clear D. This CDR3 spans 14 amino acids. Germline V gives CDR1 SSHAT, CDR2 FNYEAQ (reference sequence). CDR3 amino acids: CASSAGRLHETQYF. The CDR3 DNA follows: TGTGCTAGCAGCGCCGGCCGACTCCATGAGACCCAGTACTTC.

V is TRBV6-2 or TRBV6-3 and J is TRBJ2-1; D is uncertain. The CDR3 runs to 17 residues. Germline lookup yields CDR1 MNHEY and CDR2 SVGEGT. V was cut by 6 bases and J by 1 base, with 19 bases left in between. CDR3 loop: CASSNPVARLSYNEQFF. The CDR3 DNA reads as TGTGCCAGCAGCAACCCCGTCGCCAGGCTATCCTACAATGAGCAGTTCTTC.

CDR3 sequence (DNA): TGTGCCAGCAGTGAGGCAGGGTTGAACACTGAAGCTTTCTTT. Translating it yields CASSEAGLNTEAFF. The chain uses TRBV6-1 and TRBJ1-1; a weak D match, TRBD1 (5 bases). V shed 3 bases and J shed 0 bases, with 8 bases lying between them. CDR3 length equals 14 residues. Germline CDR1 reads MNHNS; CDR2 reads SASEGT.

In its sample, this clonotype was seen a few times. The chain couples TRBV2 to TRBJ1-2; D is perhaps TRBD1 (5 bases). The CDR3 is made up of 13 amino acids. Germline CDR1 SNHLY, CDR2 FYNNEI. V shed 8 bases and J shed 7 bases, with 17 bases lying between them. As DNA, the CDR3 is TGTGCCAGCTACGTTGGGGCAGGGTTTGGCTACACCTTC. It translates to CASYVGAGFGYTF.

The chain carries TRBV20-1 and TRBJ1-2; 8 bases match TRBD1. The CDR3 consists of 14 residues. V was clipped by 2 bases and J by 5 bases; unmatched bases: 7. Germline values: CDR1 DFQATT, CDR2 SNEGSKA (reference sequence). CDR3 DNA: TGCAGTGCTAGACTCCGCAGGGGGCATTATGGCTACACCTTC. Amino acids: CSARLRRGHYGYTF.

This clonotype showed up many times. The rearrangement links TRBV28 to TRBJ1-6; a weak D match, TRBD1 (5 bases). The CDR3 consists of 13 residues. Germline loops: CDR1 MDHEN, CDR2 SYDVKM. The V end lost 5 bases, the J end lost 7 bases, and 9 bases lay between the germline ends. CDR3 sequence: CASSARQNSPLHF. DNA for the CDR3: TGTGCCAGCAGTGCCCGACAGAATTCACCCCTCCACTTT.

This clonotype has only a few counts. The chain carries TRBV20-1 and TRBJ2-3; no clear D gene. This CDR3 spans 13 amino acids. Germline loops: CDR1 DFQATT, CDR2 SNEGSKA (reference sequence). V lost 0 bases, J lost 1 base, and 5 bases lay in between. The DNA for the CDR3 is TGCAGTGCTAGAGATCCCGGCACAGATACGCAGTATTTT. Encoded protein: CSARDPGTDTQYF.

This clonotype has a count of ten or more. The chain combines TRBV7-2 with TRBJ1-6; 7 bases are a match to TRBD1. This CDR3 has 14 amino acids. In germline, CDR1 is SGHTA, CDR2 FQGNSA. With 2 bases clipped from V and 5 bases from J, the junction kept 0 bases outside the gene matches. CDR3 nucleotide sequence: TGTGCCAGCAGCTTAACAGGGGATAATTCACCCCTCCACTTT. Its translation: CASSLTGDNSPLHF.

CDR3 in amino acids: CASSFIDGGSGANVLTF. The DNA for the CDR3 is TGCGCCAGCAGCTTTATCGACGGGGGCTCTGGGGCCAACGTCCTGACTTTC. The rearrangement uses TRBV5-1 and TRBJ2-6, with TRBD2 as a possible D gene (6 bases). The CDR3 covers 17 residues. V dropped 2 bases and J dropped 0 bases, with 12 bases sitting between them. Per germline, CDR1 SGHRS and CDR2 YFSETQ.

There are many counts of this clonotype. This chain links TRBV14 with TRBJ1-6; TRBD1 matches at 8 bases. CDR3 length equals 17 residues. Germline V gives CDR1 SGHDN, CDR2 FVKESK. Trimming took 1 base from V and 5 from J; bases not matched to a gene: 7. The CDR3 DNA is TGTGCCAGCAGCCAAGGATCCAGGGGGCCCAATAATTCACCCCTCCACTTT. As protein: CASSQGSRGPNNSPLHF.

This clonotype was found many times. The V gene is TRBV12-3 or TRBV12-4, the J gene TRBJ2-3, with TRBD1 matching 7 bases. The CDR3 consists of 14 residues. The ends lost 3 bases at V and 1 base at J; junction bases unmatched: 1. CDR3 sequence: CASSFDRGTDTQYF. The CDR3 region has the DNA TGTGCCAGCAGTTTTGACAGGGGCACAGATACGCAGTATTTT.

This clonotype was detected only a few times. This chain joins TRBV9 and TRBJ1-6; 8 bases fit TRBD1. CDR1 SGDLS and CDR2 YYNGEE come from the germline V gene. Trimming at V came to 2 bases and at J to 11 bases, leaving 3 bases not matched to a gene. CDR3 size: 13 residues. CDR3 protein: CASSVGTGPPLHF. The CDR3 DNA follows: TGTGCCAGCAGCGTGGGGACAGGCCCACCCCTCCACTTT.

The V gene is TRBV20-1, the J gene TRBJ2-7, with 8 bases aligning to TRBD1. CDR1 and CDR2 (germline): DFQATT, SNEGSKA (reference sequence). With 1 base clipped from V and 1 base from J, the junction kept 3 bases outside the gene matches. The CDR3 length is 14 residues. The DNA of the CDR3 is TGCAGTGCTAGAGGCGACAGGGGTTCCTACGAGCAGTACGTC. Amino acid sequence: CSARGDRGSYEQYV.

This clonotype showed up just a few times. This chain uses TRBV20-1 with TRBJ2-3; 8 bases are a match to TRBD2. Losses at the gene ends were 5 bases for V and 7 bases for J; bases not matched to a gene: 11. The CDR3 has 14 amino acids. Germline V gene lookup returns CDR1 DFQATT and CDR2 SNEGSKA (reference sequence). As DNA, the CDR3 is TGCAGTGCTTCAAGCGGGAGAGGCGTATATACGCAGTATTTT. It specifies CSASSGRGVYTQYF.